These 25 T cell receptor beta chains were sequenced from one sample in a study of response to subunit inactivated influenza vaccine. TCRdb reanalysed the RT-PCR reads using MiXCR and keeps one entry per CDR3 protein. In the table there are some 500,000 distinct CDR3 sequences, roughly 13% of which are singletons. Sequenced material: PBMCs from blood, taken roughly 45 days after vaccination. The receptors come from a man aged 45-65 years who received an inactivated influenza vaccine.

This clonotype was recorded only once. This rearrangement joins TRBV9 to TRBJ2-1, with D perhaps matching TRBD2 (6 bases). Germline V gene lookup returns CDR1 SGDLS and CDR2 YYNGEE. The CDR3 length is 16 residues. Trimming took off 0 bases at V and 3 bases at J, with 13 bases between the two ends. CDR3 bases: TGTGCCAGCAGCGTAGCAAGCGGGTCCAACTACAATGAGCAGTTCTTC. Protein sequence: CASSVASGSNYNEQFF.

Only a few counts were recorded for this clonotype. This CDR3 reads CASSPRGYLEQYF. The CDR3 nucleotides read TGCGCCAGCAGCCCCCGGGGCTATTTAGAGCAGTACTTC. The chain recombines TRBV5-1 with TRBJ2-7; the D gene could be TRBD1 or TRBD2 (5 bases each). Germline values: CDR1 SGHRS, CDR2 YFSETQ. The CDR3 has 13 residues. Trimming cost V 4 bases and J 7 bases, with 15 bases left between them.

A few counts support this clonotype. V usage is TRBV2 and J usage is TRBJ2-3, with 7 nucleotides matching TRBD2. CDR3 length: 14 residues. Germline V CDR1 and CDR2: SNHLY, FYNNEI. V gave up 4 bases and J gave up 3 bases; unmatched junction bases: 4. This chain's CDR3 is CASSGLGGTDTQYF. The CDR3 DNA reads TGTGCCAGCAGTGGGCTGGGAGGGACAGATACGCAGTATTTT. The whole variable domain, remainder taken from reference TRBV2 and TRBJ2-3, is EPEVTQTPSHQVTQMGQEVILRCVPISNHLYFYWYRQILGQKVEFLVSFYNNEISEKSEIFDDQFSVERPDGSNFTLKIRSTKLEDSAMYFCASSGLGGTDTQYFGPGTRLTVL.

V usage is TRBV10-3 and J usage is TRBJ1-5; D unclear. The CDR3 contains 14 residues. CDR1 is ENHRY, CDR2 SYGVKD, per germline. V lost 4 bases and J 3 bases, leaving 10 bases between the germline ends. CDR3 coding DNA: TGTGCCATCAGTGCTCAGATTGACAATCAGCCCCAGCATTTT. The encoded protein is CAISAQIDNQPQHF.

The chain combines TRBV7-2 with TRBJ2-3; possibly TRBD1 for D (6 bases). From germline, CDR1 is SGHTA and CDR2 FQGNSA. This CDR3 spans 17 amino acids. Trimming shortened V by 0 bases and J by 6 bases, and 19 bases separated the two germline ends. This CDR3 reads CASSLARSPFGGDTQYF. The CDR3 coding sequence is TGTGCCAGCAGCTTAGCGCGGAGTCCCTTTGGGGGCGATACGCAGTATTTT.

The sample holds many counts of this clonotype. This rearrangement joins TRBV29-1 to TRBJ2-2; no reliable D call. The germline V and J ends were trimmed by 7 bases and 4 bases, with 10 bases remaining between them. Looked up from germline, CDR1 is SQVTM and CDR2 is ANQGSEA. This CDR3 spans 12 amino acids. CDR3 region: CSGSRFTGELFF. CDR3 in DNA: TGCAGCGGGTCGAGGTTCACCGGGGAGCTGTTTTTT.

This clonotype was seen at least ten times. The chain couples TRBV9 to TRBJ1-2; TRBD1 is a possible D gene (6 bases). The CDR3 sequence is 13 residues long. Germline V gene data show CDR1 as SGDLS and CDR2 as YYNGEE. The V end lost 4 bases, the J end lost 8 bases, and 15 bases lay between the germline ends. CDR3 sequence (DNA): TGTGCCAGCAGCCACCCAGGGGCCCGGGGCTACACCTTC. Its translation: CASSHPGARGYTF.

This chain links TRBV4-1 with TRBJ1-5; weak D call: TRBD1 (5 bases). The ends were cut back, 0 bases at V and 4 bases at J, with 13 bases in the middle. Germline lookup yields CDR1 MGHRA and CDR2 YSYEKL. The CDR3 has 16 residues. The CDR3 sequence: CASSQDLWGGNQPQHF. CDR3 DNA sequence: TGCGCCAGCAGCCAAGATCTGTGGGGCGGGAATCAGCCCCAGCATTTT.

This clonotype was counted between two and nine times. The V gene is TRBV28, the J gene TRBJ1-6; tentative D call: TRBD1 (5 bases). CDR3 length: 15 residues. V shed 5 bases and J shed 7 bases, with 15 bases lying between them. CDR1 is MDHEN, CDR2 SYDVKM, per germline. As DNA, the CDR3 is TGTGCCAGCAGTCTCCGAGACAGAGACAATTCACCCCTCCACTTT. As protein: CASSLRDRDNSPLHF. Filled out from reference TRBV28 and TRBJ1-6, the complete variable domain reads DVKVTQSSRYLVKRTGEKVFLECVQDMDHENMFWYRQDPGLGLRLIYFSYDVKMKEKGDIPEGYSVSREKKERFSLILESASTNQTSMYLCASSLRDRDNSPLHFGNGTRLTVT.

Only a few counts were recorded for this clonotype. The CDR3, as DNA: TGCGCCAGCAGCCAAGATCGACTAGCGGGACGAGAGACCCAGTACTTC. Protein: CASSQDRLAGRETQYF. The chain has TRBV4-3 and TRBJ2-5; TRBD2 agrees at 11 bases. The CDR3 length is 16 residues. Losses at the gene ends were 0 bases for V and 4 bases for J; bases not matched to a gene: 4. Looked up from germline, CDR1 is LGHNA and CDR2 is YSLEER.

This chain connects TRBV28 to TRBJ2-3; D might be TRBD2 (6 bases). The CDR3 runs 16 residues. V lost 4 bases and J lost 4, with 18 bases in between. Germline V gene sequence: CDR1 MDHEN, CDR2 SYDVKM. The CDR3: CASSSSVGGKSDTQYF. The DNA for the CDR3 is TGTGCCAGCAGTTCCTCGGTGGGGGGTAAATCAGATACGCAGTATTTT.

This clonotype has a handful of counts. This sequence joins TRBV5-1 and TRBJ2-3, with TRBD2 matching over 9 bases. Germline assignment: CDR1 SGHRS and CDR2 YFSETQ. This CDR3 spans 16 amino acids. V lost 0 bases to trimming and J lost 2 bases; unmatched junction nucleotides: 4. As DNA, the CDR3 is TGCGCCAGCAGCTTGGTTCTAGCGGGGCTCACAGATACGCAGTATTTT. Translated: CASSLVLAGLTDTQYF.

This clonotype was counted at least ten times. The chain employs TRBV6-2 or TRBV6-3 and TRBJ2-1, with a weak D call TRBD2 (5 bases). The CDR3 has 12 residues. Trimming cost V 8 bases and J 4 bases, with 9 bases left between them. Germline loops: CDR1 MNHEY, CDR2 SVGEGT. The chain's CDR3 is CASFGGYNEQFF. CDR3 nucleotide sequence: TGTGCCAGCTTCGGCGGGTACAATGAGCAGTTCTTC.

Only a few counts were recorded for this clonotype. The rearrangement uses TRBV6-6 and TRBJ2-7; D possibly corresponds to TRBD1 (6 bases). The ends were cut back, 2 bases at V and 11 bases at J, with 10 bases in the middle. The CDR3 sequence is 11 residues long. Germline values: CDR1 MNHNY, CDR2 SVGAGI (reference sequence). CDR3 residues: CASSYGAGEYF. The CDR3 coding sequence is TGTGCCAGCAGTTACGGGGCAGGGGAGTACTTC.

This clonotype has a handful of counts. The genes are TRBV18 and TRBJ1-5; 10 bases fit TRBD1. The CDR3 has 14 residues. From germline, CDR1 is KGHSH and CDR2 LQKENI. Germline trimming cut 2 bases from V and 7 bases from J; bases unmatched to any gene: 2. CDR3 sequence: CASSPGTGVQPQHF. The CDR3 coding sequence is TGTGCCAGCTCACCAGGGACAGGGGTACAGCCCCAGCATTTT.

This clonotype was counted ten times or more. J is TRBJ1-2 and V is TRBV12-3 or TRBV12-4; D call uncertain. The ends were cut back, 5 bases at V and 0 bases at J, with 13 bases in the middle. The length of the CDR3 is 15 residues. CDR3 nucleotide sequence: TGTGCCAGCAGTCCCAGGATTTTAGCTAACTATGGCTACACCTTC. Its protein is CASSPRILANYGYTF.

This clonotype has more than one count but fewer than ten. The CDR3 reads CASSLIPGSNYGYTF. The DNA for the CDR3 is TGTGCCAGCAGTTTAATCCCGGGTTCTAACTATGGCTACACCTTC. V usage is TRBV12-3 or TRBV12-4 and J usage is TRBJ1-2, with no clear D. V lost 2 bases and J 0 bases, leaving 10 bases between the germline ends. This CDR3 is built from 15 residues.

The chain has TRBV28 and TRBJ1-6; TRBD1 might be the D (5 bases). Deletions cut 4 bases from V and 13 bases from J, with 23 bases between. The germline V gene has CDR1 MDHEN and CDR2 SYDVKM. CDR3 length: 16 amino acids. The CDR3 is CASSSTPGAGPRPLHF. The CDR3 nucleotides read TGTGCCAGCAGTTCTACCCCCGGGGCAGGACCTAGGCCCCTCCACTTT.

This clonotype was counted many times. The J gene is TRBJ1-4, the V gene TRBV29-1; no firm D call. The CDR3 contains 14 residues. The germline V and J ends were trimmed by 7 bases and 0 bases, with 12 bases remaining between them. CDR1 is SQVTM, CDR2 ANQGSEA, per germline. The CDR3 nucleotides are TGCAGCGCCTCGAACGATGCAACTAATGAAAAACTGTTTTTT. Its protein is CSASNDATNEKLFF.

This chain joins TRBV7-2 and TRBJ2-7; D is ambiguous. The germline V gene has CDR1 SGHTA and CDR2 FQGNSA. Trimming took off 5 bases at V and 6 bases at J, with 14 bases between the two ends. The CDR3 spans 13 residues. The chain's CDR3 is CASSPEPGLEQYF. The CDR3 nucleotides are TGTGCCAGCAGCCCCGAACCGGGCCTCGAGCAGTACTTC.

This clonotype was detected only a few times. V and J are TRBV27 and TRBJ2-3; no reliable D call. The germline gives CDR1 MNHEY, CDR2 SMNVEV (reference sequence). V shed 5 bases and J shed 4 bases, with 13 bases lying between them. This CDR3 spans 14 amino acids. CDR3 sequence (DNA): TGTGCCAGCAGTCCCATTATTCGCCCAGATACGCAGTATTTT. Translation gives CASSPIIRPDTQYF.

A note on this clonotype: With a much larger clone just one base away, this may be a read error. The gene calls are TRBV10-3 and TRBJ1-3; D unclear. Germline CDR1 ENHRY, CDR2 SYGVKD. The CDR3 spans 14 residues. Trimming shortened V by 7 bases and J by 0 bases, and 10 bases separated the two germline ends. The CDR3 is CAITGSRSGNTIYF. CDR3 coding DNA: TGTGCCATCACTGGCAGCCGCTCTGGAAACACCATATATTTT.

This clonotype was seen more than once but under ten times. The rearrangement links TRBV5-1 to TRBJ2-5, with D possibly called TRBD1 or TRBD2 (5 bases each). Germline V gene lookup returns CDR1 SGHRS and CDR2 YFSETQ. Trimming left V 3 bases short and J 1 base short, with 16 bases between. The length of the CDR3 is 16 residues. The CDR3 sequence is CASSWDPFWGQETQYF. The CDR3 region has the DNA TGCGCCAGCAGCTGGGACCCCTTCTGGGGCCAAGAGACCCAGTACTTC.

The CDR3 region is CATSDPSRADTQYF. CDR3 DNA: TGTGCCACCAGTGACCCGTCACGAGCAGATACGCAGTATTTT. The chain carries TRBV24-1 and TRBJ2-3; D not certain. The V end was cut by 4 bases, the J end by 4 bases, with 11 bases between. This CDR3 contains 14 residues. The V gene's germline CDR1 is KGHDR and CDR2 SFDVKD.

CDR3 protein: CASSSAGTGTYEQYF. The CDR3 DNA reads as TGTGCCAGCAGTTCCGCCGGGACAGGGACCTACGAGCAGTACTTC. This sequence joins TRBV28 and TRBJ2-7; 9 nucleotides line up with TRBD1. The V gene's germline CDR1 is MDHEN and CDR2 SYDVKM. The length of the CDR3 is 15 residues. V dropped 4 bases and J dropped 2; count of bases not matched to a gene: 6.